These 18 T cell receptor beta chains originate from one sample sequenced in a study of blood T cell repertoires in COVID-19. The table came from immunoSEQ multiplex PCR; TCRdb's copy has only in-frame clones and leaves some out. The sample gives 250,000 to 300,000 clones, roughly 90% of which show up once; 2% to 2.5% is in the top ten. Sequencing used peripheral blood. Receptors originate from a woman under 40 with COVID-19, enrolled during active disease.

This chain connects TRBV6-2 or TRBV6-3 to TRBJ2-7, with D unresolved. CDR3 length equals 13 residues. V lost 2 bases to trimming and J lost 1 base, with 6 bases between them. The germline gives CDR1 MNHEY, CDR2 SVGEGT. CDR3 amino acids: CASSYGQSYEQYF. The CDR3 nucleotides are TGTGCCAGCAGTTACGGGCAGTCCTACGAGCAGTACTTC.

This chain links TRBV2 with TRBJ2-3; a weak D match, TRBD1 (5 bases). Per germline, CDR1 SNHLY and CDR2 FYNNEI. This CDR3 has 12 amino acids. Trimming stripped 6 bases from V and 4 bases from J, with 8 bases between. The DNA of the CDR3 is TGTGCCAGCAGGACAGTACCAGATACGCAGTATTTT. Its translation is CASRTVPDTQYF. The full variable domain, with the rest looked up from reference TRBV2 and TRBJ2-3, is EPEVTQTPSHQVTQMGQEVILRCVPISNHLYFYWYRQILGQKVEFLVSFYNNEISEKSEIFDDQFSVERPDGSNFTLKIRSTKLEDSAMYFCASRTVPDTQYFGPGTRLTVL.

Only one count was recorded for this clone. The chain's CDR3 is CAISVGQGNTEAFF. The CDR3 nucleotides read TGTGCCATCAGTGTGGGACAGGGGAACACTGAAGCTTTCTTT. The chain couples TRBV10-3 to TRBJ1-1, with 9 bases lining up with TRBD1. Germline loops: CDR1 ENHRY, CDR2 SYGVKD. The CDR3 is 14 amino acids. The trim removed 4 bases at V and 1 base at J, leaving 1 base unmatched.

The rearrangement links TRBV11-2 to TRBJ1-5, with D perhaps TRBD1 (5 bases). Germline CDR1 and CDR2: SGHAT and FQNNGV. V lost 4 bases to trimming and J lost 4 bases, with 5 bases between them. The CDR3 totals 12 residues. The CDR3 coding sequence is TGTGCCAGCAGCTCAGGGAATCAGCCCCAGCATTTT. Translation gives CASSSGNQPQHF.

This chain joins TRBV19 and TRBJ1-4, with D perhaps matching TRBD1 (6 bases). The V end lost 7 bases, the J end lost 10 bases, and 22 bases lay between the germline ends. The CDR3 has 15 amino acids. Germline V lookup: CDR1 LNHDA, CDR2 SQIVND (reference sequence). CDR3: CASTAAAGDWVKLFF. The CDR3 DNA follows: TGTGCCAGTACGGCGGCGGCAGGGGATTGGGTAAAACTGTTTTTT.

The chain joins TRBV4-2 to TRBJ1-3, with no clear D. Germline CDR1 and CDR2: LGHNA and YNFKEQ. Between the trimmed V and J ends, which lost 3 bases and 4 bases, there was a span of 13 bases. This CDR3 spans 15 amino acids. This CDR3 reads CASSQASGAGNTIYF. DNA of the CDR3: TGTGCCAGCAGCCAGGCTTCCGGAGCAGGAAACACCATATATTTT.

The V and J genes are TRBV5-1 and TRBJ1-3; 8 bases fit TRBD1. Germline V gives CDR1 SGHRS, CDR2 YFSETQ. After removal of 0 bases from V and 1 base from J, the junction contained 6 bases not matched to a gene. This CDR3 comprises 17 residues. This CDR3 is CASSLAGQGQSGNTIYF. CDR3 sequence (DNA): TGCGCCAGCAGCTTGGCCGGACAGGGTCAGTCTGGAAACACCATATATTTT.

This chain joins TRBV10-3 and TRBJ1-1; maybe TRBD1 (5 bases). Germline assignment: CDR1 ENHRY and CDR2 SYGVKD. CDR3 length equals 14 residues. Trimming removed 10 bases at V and 0 bases at J, with 15 bases between. CDR3 amino acids: CATRGGLVNTEAFF. CDR3 nucleotides: TGTGCCACCCGGGGGGGTCTTGTGAACACTGAAGCTTTCTTT.

This CDR3 reads CATSREVRGSYEQYF. The CDR3 DNA reads as TGTGCCACCAGCAGAGAAGTCAGGGGTAGCTACGAGCAGTACTTC. The V gene is TRBV15, the J gene TRBJ2-7, with D maybe TRBD1 (6 bases). Trimming shortened V by 0 bases and J by 3 bases, and 12 bases separated the two germline ends. Germline lookup yields CDR1 LNHNV and CDR2 YYDKDF (reference sequence). The CDR3 totals 15 residues.

In this sample, this clone turned up a few times. The chain combines TRBV6-5 with TRBJ2-7, with 9 bases aligning to TRBD1. Germline CDR1 and CDR2: MNHEY and SVGAGI. The V gene end was trimmed by 0 bases and the J gene end by 5 bases; junction bases not matched to a gene: 2. This CDR3 comprises 14 residues. CDR3 nucleotide sequence: TGTGCCAGCAGTTACTCGGGACAGGGACACGAGCAGTACTTC. As protein: CASSYSGQGHEQYF.

This chain connects TRBV5-6 to TRBJ2-5; no firm D call. Trimming removed 3 bases at V and 1 base at J, with 10 bases between. The CDR3 contains 14 residues. Germline V gene lookup returns CDR1 SGHDT and CDR2 YYEEEE. The CDR3 protein is CASSSKTLQETQYF. In DNA form, the CDR3 reads TGTGCCAGCAGCTCTAAGACACTCCAAGAGACCCAGTACTTC.

The chain couples TRBV27 to TRBJ2-6, with 7 bases that match TRBD1. V lost 9 bases to trimming and J lost 4 bases; unmatched junction nucleotides: 9. This CDR3 region has 15 residues. The V gene's germline CDR1 is MNHEY and CDR2 SMNVEV (reference sequence). The CDR3 sequence is CASRETGSGANVLTF. The CDR3 DNA reads TGTGCCAGTCGCGAGACAGGGAGCGGGGCCAACGTCCTGACTTTC. Combining the CDR3 with reference TRBV27 and TRBJ2-6 gives the whole variable domain EAQVTQNPRYLITVTGKKLTVTCSQNMNHEYMSWYRQDPGLGLRQIYYSMNVEVTDKGDVPEGYKVSRKEKRNFPLILESPSPNQTSLYFCASRETGSGANVLTFGAGSRLTVL.

The chain employs TRBV2 and TRBJ1-2; 7 nucleotides agree with TRBD1. Looked up from germline, CDR1 is SNHLY and CDR2 is FYNNEI. The CDR3 loop spans 14 amino acids. V dropped 7 bases and J dropped 4; count of bases not matched to a gene: 9. CDR3 nucleotides: TGTGCCAGCACCGGGACAGCTTCGAGCTATGGCTACACCTTC. Its protein product is CASTGTASSYGYTF.

V and J are TRBV4-2 and TRBJ2-1; D possibly corresponds to TRBD1 (6 bases). The ends were cut back, 0 bases at V and 5 bases at J, with 8 bases in the middle. Looked up from germline, CDR1 is LGHNA and CDR2 is YNFKEQ. This CDR3 region has 14 residues. CDR3 in amino acids: CASSQDGGDNEQFF. The CDR3 DNA sequence: TGTGCCAGCAGCCAAGATGGGGGCGACAATGAGCAGTTCTTC.

The V call is TRBV5-1, the J call TRBJ1-1; possible D gene TRBD1, 6 bases. The CDR3 is 12 amino acids. The V end lost 4 bases, the J end lost 8 bases, and 12 bases lay between the germline ends. Germline V gene lookup returns CDR1 SGHRS and CDR2 YFSETQ. The CDR3: CASSPATGEAFF. CDR3 bases: TGCGCCAGCAGCCCGGCGACAGGAGAAGCTTTCTTT.

The J gene is TRBJ2-6, the V gene TRBV19; 10 bases match TRBD1. The CDR3 runs 19 residues. After removal of 4 bases from V and 0 bases from J, the junction contained 9 bases not matched to a gene. Germline loops: CDR1 LNHDA, CDR2 SQIVND (reference sequence). CDR3 nucleotide sequence: TGTGCCAGTAGTACGAGGGGGACAGGGGTCCCCTCTGGGGCCAACGTCCTGACTTTC. Translating gives CASSTRGTGVPSGANVLTF.

The rearrangement joins TRBV6-5 to TRBJ1-6; TRBD1 matches at 7 bases. Germline CDR1 and CDR2: MNHEY and SVGAGI. V was clipped by 6 bases and J by 7 bases; unmatched bases: 6. This CDR3 spans 14 amino acids. The CDR3 spells CASRTGTENSPLHF. The CDR3 coding sequence is TGTGCCAGCAGGACCGGGACAGAAAATTCACCCCTCCACTTT.

The rearrangement uses TRBV5-5 and TRBJ1-5; tentative D call: TRBD1 (5 bases). The germline V and J ends were trimmed by 2 bases and 4 bases, with 10 bases remaining between them. Germline V CDR1 and CDR2: SGHKS, YYEKEE (reference sequence). CDR3 size: 14 residues. CDR3 loop: CASSFGRGNQPQHF. In nucleotides, the CDR3 is TGTGCCAGCAGCTTCGGTCGGGGGAATCAGCCCCAGCATTTT.